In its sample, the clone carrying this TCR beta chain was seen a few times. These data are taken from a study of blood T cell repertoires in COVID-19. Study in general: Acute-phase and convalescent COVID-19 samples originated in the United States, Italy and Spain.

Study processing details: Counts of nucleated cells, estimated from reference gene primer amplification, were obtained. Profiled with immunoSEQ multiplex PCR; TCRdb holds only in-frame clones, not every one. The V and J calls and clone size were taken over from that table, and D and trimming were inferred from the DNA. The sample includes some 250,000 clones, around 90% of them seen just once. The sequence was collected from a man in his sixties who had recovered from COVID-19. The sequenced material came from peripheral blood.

The CDR3 protein is CASSPGLAGYNEQFF. In DNA form, the CDR3 reads TGTGCCAGCAGCCCGGGACTAGCGGGTTACAATGAGCAGTTCTTC. The chain links TRBV11-2 to TRBJ2-1; 12 positions match TRBD2. CDR3 length: 15 amino acids. The germline V gene has CDR1 SGHAT and CDR2 FQNNGV. V gave up 5 bases and J gave up 4 bases; unmatched junction bases: 3. Drawing the rest from reference TRBV11-2 and TRBJ2-1, the complete variable domain is EAGVAQSPRYKIIEKRQSVAFWCNPISGHATLYWYQQILGQGPKLLIQFQNNGVVDDSQLPKDRFSAERLKGVDSTLKIQPAKLEDSAVYLCASSPGLAGYNEQFFGPGTRLTVL.